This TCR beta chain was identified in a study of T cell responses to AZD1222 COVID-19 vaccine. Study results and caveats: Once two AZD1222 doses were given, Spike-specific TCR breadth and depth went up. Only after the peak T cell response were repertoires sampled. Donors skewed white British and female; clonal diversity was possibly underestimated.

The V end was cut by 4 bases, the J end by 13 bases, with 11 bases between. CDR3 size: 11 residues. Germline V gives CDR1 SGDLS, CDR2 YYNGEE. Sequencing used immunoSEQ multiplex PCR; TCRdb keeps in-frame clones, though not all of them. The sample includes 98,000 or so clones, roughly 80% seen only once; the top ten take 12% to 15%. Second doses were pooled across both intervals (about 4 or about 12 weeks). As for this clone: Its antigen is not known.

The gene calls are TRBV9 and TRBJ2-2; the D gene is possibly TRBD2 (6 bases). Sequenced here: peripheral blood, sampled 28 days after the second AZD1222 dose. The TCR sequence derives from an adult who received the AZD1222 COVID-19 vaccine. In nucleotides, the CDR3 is TGTGCCAGCAGCCCGGGGGTATCGCTGTTTTTT. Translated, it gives CASSPGVSLFF.